Presented here are 14 T cell receptor beta chains from one specimen sequenced in a study of T cell responses to AZD1222 COVID-19 vaccine. Some clones are missing from TCRdb's copy, which holds only in-frame ones; the method was immunoSEQ multiplex PCR. The sample lists under 140,000 clones, around 90% occurring once. Source: peripheral blood, taken on day 0 of AZD1222 vaccination. All receptors derive from an adult in good health.

This chain connects TRBV7-8 to TRBJ2-7; D perhaps matches TRBD1 (6 bases). Germline assignment: CDR1 SGHVS and CDR2 FQNEAQ. V was cut by 2 bases and J by 3 bases, with 11 bases left in between. This CDR3 spans 14 amino acids. The CDR3 region is CASSLRTGLYEQYF. The CDR3 DNA reads TGTGCCAGCAGCTTACGAACAGGGCTCTACGAGCAGTACTTC.

The chain uses TRBV5-4 and TRBJ1-6; no clear D gene. V was trimmed by 1 base and J by 10 bases, leaving 18 bases between them. The CDR3 is 16 residues long. CDR1 is SGHNT, CDR2 YYREEE, per germline (reference sequence). CDR3 loop: CASSLRSLRAGSPLHF. In nucleotides, the CDR3 is TGTGCCAGCAGCTTGCGGAGTCTCCGGGCTGGCTCACCCCTCCACTTT.

The chain has TRBV19 and TRBJ2-3; 7 bases are a match to TRBD1. Germline trimming cut 7 bases from V and 8 bases from J; bases unmatched to any gene: 15. This CDR3 is 15 amino acids long. Germline loops: CDR1 LNHDA, CDR2 SQIVND (reference sequence). The DNA of the CDR3 is TGTGCCAGTACCCCAGAGGGGGCTTTCCCTGGTACGCAGTATTTT. It is translated as CASTPEGAFPGTQYF. The full variable domain, in which reference TRBV19 and TRBJ2-3 provide the parts outside the CDR3, is DGGITQSPKYLFRKEGQNVTLSCEQNLNHDAMYWYRQDPGQGLRLIYYSQIVNDFQKGDIAEGYSVSREKKESFPLTVTSAQKNPTAFYLCASTPEGAFPGTQYFGPGTRLTVL.

The V gene is TRBV7-2, the J gene TRBJ1-2; D is unclear. This CDR3 is 16 amino acids long. CDR1 and CDR2 from the germline V gene are SGHTA and FQGNSA. Trimming cost V 5 bases and J 4 bases, with 20 bases left between them. CDR3 loop: CASSADRNPVAYGYTF. In DNA, the CDR3 is TGTGCCAGCAGCGCAGATCGGAACCCCGTTGCCTATGGCTACACCTTC.

The chain employs TRBV3-1 (or the pseudogene TRBV3-2) and TRBJ1-2; D is uncertain. V dropped 3 bases and J dropped 8 bases, with 10 bases sitting between them. Germline V lookup: CDR1 LGHDT, CDR2 YNNKEL (reference sequence). CDR3 length equals 12 residues. CDR3 nucleotides: TGTGCCAGCAGCCATTTCCAGACCGGCTACACCTTC. Residues: CASSHFQTGYTF.

The chain employs TRBV6-5 and TRBJ2-2; D gene uncertain. Per the germline V gene, CDR1 is MNHEY and CDR2 is SVGAGI. V was cut by 4 bases and J by 5 bases, with 14 bases left in between. The CDR3 runs to 15 residues. As DNA, the CDR3 is TGTGCCAGCAGTTCACAGCCCAGGAGAACCGGGGAGCTGTTTTTT. Amino acid sequence: CASSSQPRRTGELFF.

The V call is TRBV21-1, the J call TRBJ2-2; no check of the table's D call, TRBD2, against the DNA was made. TRBV21-1 is noted as a pseudogene. The CDR3 is 21 residues long. For the CDR3, the DNA is TGTGCCAGCAGCAAAGGGACTAGCGGGAGATTACTGATAGGGAACACCGGGGAGCTGTTTTTT. It specifies CASSKGTSGRLLIGNTGELFF.

This clone turned up a few times. The chain joins TRBV13 to TRBJ2-3; 9 bases align to TRBD1. CDR3 length: 14 residues. V was pared by 5 bases and J by 14 bases, with 14 bases of the junction left unmatched. Germline V gene lookup returns CDR1 PRHDT and CDR2 FYEKMQ (reference sequence). CDR3 sequence reads: CASSQGTGSIRRYF. CDR3 in DNA: TGTGCCAGCAGCCAGGGGACAGGGTCGATTCGTCGGTATTTT.

The chain carries TRBV14 and TRBJ1-4, with D unclear. Germline CDR1 is SGHDN and CDR2 is FVKESK. The CDR3 has 14 amino acids. Deletions cut 1 base from V and 8 bases from J, with 11 bases between. The CDR3 DNA reads TGTGCCAGCAGCCAAGTTGGCATGGGGGAAAAACTGTTTTTT. Translated: CASSQVGMGEKLFF.

This clone was counted only a few times. The chain recombines TRBV29-1 with TRBJ1-6, with D uncertain. V was pared by 0 bases and J by 8 bases, with 14 bases between. The CDR3 runs 15 residues. The germline gives CDR1 SQVTM, CDR2 ANQGSEA. For the CDR3, the DNA is TGCAGCGTTGAAGATACCCCAGATTCTTATTCACCCCTCCACTTT. Protein: CSVEDTPDSYSPLHF.

Here the CDR3 reads CASSSPGLNEKLFF. DNA for the CDR3: TGCGCCAGCAGTTCCCCGGGGCTGAATGAAAAACTGTTTTTT. The chain links TRBV5-1 to TRBJ1-4; perhaps TRBD1 as D (5 bases). Germline CDR1 and CDR2: SGHRS and YFSETQ. The CDR3 length is 14 residues. The V end lost 5 bases, the J end lost 5 bases, and 13 bases lay between the germline ends.

This clone was counted between two and nine times. The chain couples TRBV24-1 to TRBJ2-1; the match to TRBD1 covers 10 bases. The V segment lost 4 bases and the J segment 3 bases; nucleotides outside the gene matches: 5. The CDR3 sequence is 16 residues long. Germline V lookup: CDR1 KGHDR, CDR2 SFDVKD. For the CDR3, the DNA is TGTGCCACCAGTGACTCGGGACAGGGGATCTACAATGAGCAGTTCTTC. Its translation: CATSDSGQGIYNEQFF.

This chain joins TRBV28 and TRBJ2-7; D might be TRBD1 (7 bases). This CDR3 comprises 16 residues. The germline CDR1 and CDR2 sequences are MDHEN and SYDVKM. Trimming took off 10 bases at V and 2 bases at J, with 24 bases between the two ends. Here the CDR3 DNA reads TGTGCCATCACCCCCTCCCAGGGGGGCCGTCCCTACGAGCAGTACTTC. Amino acid sequence: CAITPSQGGRPYEQYF.

The rearrangement uses TRBV7-2 and TRBJ1-2, with TRBD1 matching over 12 bases. The CDR3 has 16 amino acids. The germline gives CDR1 SGHTA, CDR2 FQGNSA. Unmatched junction bases numbered 4, after V lost 1 base and J lost 4 bases. The CDR3 DNA follows: TGTGCCAGCAGCTTAGTGGGACAGGGGGCTTCCTATGGCTACACCTTC. Encoded protein: CASSLVGQGASYGYTF.